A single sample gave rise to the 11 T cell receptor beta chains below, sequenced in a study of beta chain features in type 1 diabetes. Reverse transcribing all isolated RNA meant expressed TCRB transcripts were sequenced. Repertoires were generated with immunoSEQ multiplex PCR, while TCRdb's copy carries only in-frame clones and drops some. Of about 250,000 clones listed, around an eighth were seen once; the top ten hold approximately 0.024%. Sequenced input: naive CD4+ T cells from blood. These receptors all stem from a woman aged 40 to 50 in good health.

CDR3 bases: TGTGCCAGCAGCACCAGACAGGGGGTGGGCGGGGAGCTGTTTTTT. Amino acids: CASSTRQGVGGELFF. The chain combines TRBV11-2 with TRBJ2-2; TRBD1 matches 9 bases. Trimming took 5 bases from V and 7 from J; bases not matched to a gene: 8. The germline CDR1 and CDR2 sequences are SGHAT and FQNNGV. This CDR3 contains 15 residues.

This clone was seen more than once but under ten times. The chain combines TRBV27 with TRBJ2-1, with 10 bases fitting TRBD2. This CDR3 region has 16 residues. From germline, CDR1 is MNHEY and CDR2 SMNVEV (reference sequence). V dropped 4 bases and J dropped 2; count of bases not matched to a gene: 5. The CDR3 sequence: CASSSGLAATYNEQFF. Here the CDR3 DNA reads TGTGCCAGCAGTTCCGGACTAGCGGCAACCTACAATGAGCAGTTCTTC.

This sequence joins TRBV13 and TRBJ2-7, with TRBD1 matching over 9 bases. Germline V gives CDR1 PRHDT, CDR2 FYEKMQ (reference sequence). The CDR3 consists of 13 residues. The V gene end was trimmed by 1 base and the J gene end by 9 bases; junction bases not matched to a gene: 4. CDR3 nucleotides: TGTGCCAGCAGCTTAGTTGTGGGACAGGGGCAGTACTTC. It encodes CASSLVVGQGQYF.

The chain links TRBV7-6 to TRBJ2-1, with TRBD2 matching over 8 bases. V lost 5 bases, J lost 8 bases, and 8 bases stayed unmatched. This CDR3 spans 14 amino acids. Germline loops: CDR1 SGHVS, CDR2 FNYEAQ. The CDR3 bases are TGTGCCAGCAGCCGCTGCGGGGGGCTCTATGAGCAGTTCTTC. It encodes CASSRCGGLYEQFF.

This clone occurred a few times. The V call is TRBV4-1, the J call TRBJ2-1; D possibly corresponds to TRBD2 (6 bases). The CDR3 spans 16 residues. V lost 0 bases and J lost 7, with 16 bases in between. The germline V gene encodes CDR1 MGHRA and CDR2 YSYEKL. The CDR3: CASSQEGWPSANEQFF. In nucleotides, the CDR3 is TGCGCCAGCAGCCAAGAGGGTTGGCCTAGCGCTAATGAGCAGTTCTTC.

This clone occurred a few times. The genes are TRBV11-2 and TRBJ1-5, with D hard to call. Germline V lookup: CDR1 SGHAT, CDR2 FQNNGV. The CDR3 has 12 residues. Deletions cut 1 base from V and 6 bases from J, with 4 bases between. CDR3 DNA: TGTGCCAGCAGCTTAGGAGGTCAGCCCCAGCATTTT. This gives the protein CASSLGGQPQHF.

CDR3 DNA: TGTGCCAGCAGCTTAGATCTGGCTTTCTTT. It yields the protein CASSLDLAFF. The chain uses TRBV11-2 and TRBJ1-1; D unclear. Deletions cut 0 bases from V and 11 bases from J, with 4 bases between. From germline, CDR1 is SGHAT and CDR2 FQNNGV. The CDR3 consists of 10 residues.

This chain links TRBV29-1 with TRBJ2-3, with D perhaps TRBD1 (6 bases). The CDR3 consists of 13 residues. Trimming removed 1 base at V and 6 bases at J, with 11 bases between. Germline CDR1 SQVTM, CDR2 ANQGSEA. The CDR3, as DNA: TGCAGCGTTGAAGGACAGGCCCCGGATACGCAGTATTTT. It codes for CSVEGQAPDTQYF.

CDR3 sequence reads: CASSIQRTGINEQFF. The CDR3 DNA is TGCGCCAGCAGCATCCAGAGGACAGGGATAAATGAGCAGTTCTTC. The V gene is TRBV5-1, the J gene TRBJ2-1, with 8 bases that match TRBD1. The J segment lost 7 bases and the V segment lost 4 bases, leaving 10 bases of the junction unmatched. Germline CDR1 and CDR2: SGHRS and YFSETQ. The CDR3 has 15 amino acids.

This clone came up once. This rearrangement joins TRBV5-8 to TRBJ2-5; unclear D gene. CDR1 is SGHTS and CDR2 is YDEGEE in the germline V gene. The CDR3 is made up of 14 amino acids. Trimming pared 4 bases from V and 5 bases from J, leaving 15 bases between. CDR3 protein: CASSVFSGDETQYF. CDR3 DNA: TGTGCCAGCAGCGTATTTTCCGGAGACGAGACCCAGTACTTC.

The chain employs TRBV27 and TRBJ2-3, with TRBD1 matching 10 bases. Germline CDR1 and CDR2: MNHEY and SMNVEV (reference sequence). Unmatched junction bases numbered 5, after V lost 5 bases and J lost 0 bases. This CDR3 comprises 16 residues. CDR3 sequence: CASSRDRGSSTDTQYF. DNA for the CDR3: TGTGCCAGCAGTCGGGACAGGGGCTCAAGCACAGATACGCAGTATTTT.